In this sample, the clone carrying this TCR beta chain turned up many times. The source of the sample is a study of T cells after yellow fever vaccination. Template-switching 5'RACE yielded the TCR cDNA; a universal primer site and UMIs were added in the process. TCRdb reprocessed the 5' RACE reads via MiXCR and lists one record per CDR3 protein. Among some 110,000 distinct CDR3 sequences listed, about 7.8% were seen once. Sample: CD4+ T cells sorted from PBMCs, taken about 49 days after the first yellow fever vaccination. This clonotype originated in a young man who received the YFV17D yellow fever vaccine.

DNA of the CDR3: TGTGCCAGCAGCTCGGGGGGCGCATCTGAAGAGACCCAGTACTTC. Its translation is CASSSGGASEETQYF. This chain joins TRBV5-4 and TRBJ2-5, with D tentatively TRBD2 (7 bases). The CDR3 is 15 amino acids. CDR1 is SGHNT, CDR2 YYREEE, per germline (reference sequence). V was trimmed by 3 bases and J by 3 bases, leaving 15 bases between them. Looking up the rest from reference TRBV5-4 and TRBJ2-5 gives the full variable domain: ETGVTQSPTHLIKTRGQQVTLRCSSQSGHNTVSWYQQALGQGPQFIFQYYREEENGRGNFPPRFSGLQFPNYSSELNVNALELDDSALYLCASSSGGASEETQYFGPGTRLLVL.